The TCR beta chain described here comes from a study of shared clonotypes between healthy human individuals. The study's findings and limits: On the whole, naive subsets had larger estimated richness than memory subsets had.

The CDR3 is made up of 15 amino acids. Germline V gene lookup returns CDR1 KGHSH and CDR2 LQKENI. V lost 5 bases, J lost 3 bases, and 8 bases stayed unmatched. As to this clone: Its specificity is not known.

TCRdb keeps only in-frame clones here, not all; method: immunoSEQ multiplex PCR. The repertoire holds some 2.3 million clones, with 80% to 95% as singletons. Donors comprised only Caucasian adults living in Nashville, Tennessee. Into CD45RA+ naive and CD45RA-negative memory subsets, the CD4+ cells were split. Sample: naive CD4+ T cells from PBMCs. This sample's subset: CD45RA+ positively selected. The chain has TRBV18 and TRBJ1-1, with 8 bases aligning to TRBD1. The sequence was obtained from a young man in good health. Some clones in this sample may be carry-over from other donors' samples. CDR3 residues: CASSYIGQGHTEAFF. For the CDR3, the DNA is TGTGCCAGCTCATACATAGGACAGGGCCACACTGAAGCTTTCTTT.